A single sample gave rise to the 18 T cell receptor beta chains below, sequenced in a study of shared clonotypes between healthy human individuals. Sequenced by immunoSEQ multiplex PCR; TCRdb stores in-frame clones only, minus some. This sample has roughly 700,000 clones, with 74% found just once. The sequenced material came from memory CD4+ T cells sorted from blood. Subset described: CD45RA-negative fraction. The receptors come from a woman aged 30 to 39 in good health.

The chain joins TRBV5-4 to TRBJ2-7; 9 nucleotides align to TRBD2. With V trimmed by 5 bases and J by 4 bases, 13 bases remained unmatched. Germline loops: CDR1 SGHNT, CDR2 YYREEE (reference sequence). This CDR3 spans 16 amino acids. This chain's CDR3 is CASSRGSSGKAYEQYF. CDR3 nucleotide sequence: TGTGCCAGCAGTCGAGGCTCTAGCGGGAAGGCGTACGAGCAGTACTTC. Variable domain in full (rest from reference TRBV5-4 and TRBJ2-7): ETGVTQSPTHLIKTRGQQVTLRCSSQSGHNTVSWYQQALGQGPQFIFQYYREEENGRGNFPPRFSGLQFPNYSSELNVNALELDDSALYLCASSRGSSGKAYEQYFGPGTRLTVT.

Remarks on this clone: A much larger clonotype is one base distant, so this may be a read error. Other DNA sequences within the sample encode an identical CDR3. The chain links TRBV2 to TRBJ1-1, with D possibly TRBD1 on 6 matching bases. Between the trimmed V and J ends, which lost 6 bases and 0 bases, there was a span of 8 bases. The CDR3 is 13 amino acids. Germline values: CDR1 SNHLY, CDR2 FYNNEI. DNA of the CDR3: TGTGCCAGCAGAGGACAGATGAACACTGAAGCTTTCTTT. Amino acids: CASRGQMNTEAFF.

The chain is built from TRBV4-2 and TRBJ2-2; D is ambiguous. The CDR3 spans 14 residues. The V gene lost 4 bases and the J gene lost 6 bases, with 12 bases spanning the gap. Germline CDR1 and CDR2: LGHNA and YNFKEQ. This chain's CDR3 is CASSPILAAGELFF. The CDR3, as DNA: TGTGCCAGCAGCCCGATACTCGCGGCCGGGGAGCTGTTTTTT.

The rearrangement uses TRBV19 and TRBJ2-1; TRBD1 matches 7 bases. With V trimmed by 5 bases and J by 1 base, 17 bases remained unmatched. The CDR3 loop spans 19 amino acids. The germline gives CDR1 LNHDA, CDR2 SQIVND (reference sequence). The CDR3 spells CASSQPHHTGTVSYNEQFF. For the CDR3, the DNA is TGTGCCAGTAGTCAACCCCACCACACCGGGACAGTTTCCTACAATGAGCAGTTCTTC.

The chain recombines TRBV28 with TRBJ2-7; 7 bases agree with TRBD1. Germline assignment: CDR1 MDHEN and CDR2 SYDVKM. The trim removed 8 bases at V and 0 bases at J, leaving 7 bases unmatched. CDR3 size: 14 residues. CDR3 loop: CASSTYRGSYEQYF. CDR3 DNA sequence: TGTGCCAGCTCCACTTACAGGGGCTCCTACGAGCAGTACTTC.

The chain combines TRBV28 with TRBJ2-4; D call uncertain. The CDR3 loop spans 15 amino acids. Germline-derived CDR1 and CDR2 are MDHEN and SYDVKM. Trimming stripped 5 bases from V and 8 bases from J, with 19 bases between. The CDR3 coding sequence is TGTGCCAGCAGTCCCCCGGTCAATCCGATGGACATTCAGTACTTC. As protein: CASSPPVNPMDIQYF.

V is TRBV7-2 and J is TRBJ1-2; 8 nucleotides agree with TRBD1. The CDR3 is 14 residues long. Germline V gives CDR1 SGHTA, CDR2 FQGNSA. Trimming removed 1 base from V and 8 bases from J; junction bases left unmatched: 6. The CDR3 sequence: CASSLVATGEGYTF. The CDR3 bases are TGTGCCAGCAGCTTAGTGGCGACAGGGGAGGGCTACACCTTC.

This CDR3 is CASSPMGQGYEQYF. In nucleotides, the CDR3 is TGCGCCAGCAGCCCTATGGGACAGGGCTACGAGCAGTACTTC. The chain combines TRBV5-1 with TRBJ2-7, with 9 bases fitting TRBD1. Germline lookup yields CDR1 SGHRS and CDR2 YFSETQ. The CDR3 loop spans 14 amino acids. V was clipped by 4 bases and J by 3 bases; unmatched bases: 5.

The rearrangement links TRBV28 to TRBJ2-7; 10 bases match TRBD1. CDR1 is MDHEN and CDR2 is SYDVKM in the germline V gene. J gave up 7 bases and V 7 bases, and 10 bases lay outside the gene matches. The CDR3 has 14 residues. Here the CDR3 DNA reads TGTGCCAGCAAGACAGGGGGCGGGGAACAGGAGCAGTACTTC. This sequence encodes CASKTGGGEQEQYF. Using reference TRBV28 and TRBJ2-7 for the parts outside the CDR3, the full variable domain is DVKVTQSSRYLVKRTGEKVFLECVQDMDHENMFWYRQDPGLGLRLIYFSYDVKMKEKGDIPEGYSVSREKKERFSLILESASTNQTSMYLCASKTGGGEQEQYFGPGTRLTVT.

CDR3 in DNA: TGCGCCGCCTCCCCGGCTCGAGATCGGGACAGCTCATTAGCGGGAGTTTTCGGGGAGCTGTTTTTT. This translates into CAASPARDRDSSLAGVFGELFF. The chain uses TRBV10-1 and TRBJ2-2; 9 bases align to TRBD2. V lost 11 bases, J lost 7 bases, and 35 bases stayed unmatched. The CDR3 is 22 residues long. The germline V gene has CDR1 WNHNN and CDR2 SYGVQD (reference sequence).

DNA of the CDR3: TGTGCCAGCGCACCGGGACTTCACACCGGGGAGCTGTTTTTT. Encoded protein: CASAPGLHTGELFF. The gene calls are TRBV5-5 and TRBJ2-2, with D maybe TRBD2 (6 bases). Between the trimmed V and J ends, which lost 7 bases and 3 bases, there was a span of 13 bases. Germline V gene lookup returns CDR1 SGHKS and CDR2 YYEKEE (reference sequence). The CDR3 is 14 residues long.

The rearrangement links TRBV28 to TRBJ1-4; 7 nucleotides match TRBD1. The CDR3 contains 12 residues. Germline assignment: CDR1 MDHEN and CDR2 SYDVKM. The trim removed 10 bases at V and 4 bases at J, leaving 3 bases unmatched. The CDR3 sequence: CATSGGNEKLFF. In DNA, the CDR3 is TGTGCCACCTCAGGGGGTAATGAAAAACTGTTTTTT. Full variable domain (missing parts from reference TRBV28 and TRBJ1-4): DVKVTQSSRYLVKRTGEKVFLECVQDMDHENMFWYRQDPGLGLRLIYFSYDVKMKEKGDIPEGYSVSREKKERFSLILESASTNQTSMYLCATSGGNEKLFFGSGTQLSVL.

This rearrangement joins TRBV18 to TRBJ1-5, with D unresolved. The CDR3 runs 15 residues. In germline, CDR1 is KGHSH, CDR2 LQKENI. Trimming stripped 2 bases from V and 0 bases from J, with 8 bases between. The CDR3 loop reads CASSPSQDSNQPQHF. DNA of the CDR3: TGTGCCAGCTCACCATCGCAGGATAGCAATCAGCCCCAGCATTTT.

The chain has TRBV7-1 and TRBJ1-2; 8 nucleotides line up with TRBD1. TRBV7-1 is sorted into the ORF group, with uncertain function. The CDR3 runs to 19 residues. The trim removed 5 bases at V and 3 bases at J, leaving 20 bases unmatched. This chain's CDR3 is CASSHDRGRQGRNYYGYTF. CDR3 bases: TGTGCCAGCAGCCACGATAGGGGGCGACAGGGGCGTAACTACTATGGCTACACCTTC.

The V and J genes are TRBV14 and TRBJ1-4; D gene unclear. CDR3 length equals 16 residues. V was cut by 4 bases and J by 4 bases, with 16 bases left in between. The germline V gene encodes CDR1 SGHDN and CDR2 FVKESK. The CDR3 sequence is CASSLIFGGSNEKLFF. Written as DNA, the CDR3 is TGTGCCAGCAGCCTAATTTTTGGAGGGAGTAATGAAAAACTGTTTTTT. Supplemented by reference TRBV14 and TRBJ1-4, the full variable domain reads EAGVTQFPSHSVIEKGQTVTLRCDPISGHDNLYWYRRVMGKEIKFLLHFVKESKQDESGMPNNRFLAERTGGTYSTLKVQPAELEDSGVYFCASSLIFGGSNEKLFFGSGTQLSVL.

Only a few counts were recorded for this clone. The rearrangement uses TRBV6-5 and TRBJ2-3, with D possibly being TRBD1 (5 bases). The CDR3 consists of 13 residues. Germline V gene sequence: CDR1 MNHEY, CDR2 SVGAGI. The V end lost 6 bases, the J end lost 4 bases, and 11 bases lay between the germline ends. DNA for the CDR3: TGTGCCAGCAGAAAACAGGTACCAGATACGCAGTATTTT. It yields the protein CASRKQVPDTQYF.

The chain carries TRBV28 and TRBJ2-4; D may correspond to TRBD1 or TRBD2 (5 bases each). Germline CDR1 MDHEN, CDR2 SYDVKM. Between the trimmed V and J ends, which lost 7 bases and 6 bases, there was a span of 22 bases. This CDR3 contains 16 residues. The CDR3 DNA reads TGTGCCAGCAAAAACCCGGGACCCTTTCAGGGAAACATTCAGTACTTC. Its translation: CASKNPGPFQGNIQYF.

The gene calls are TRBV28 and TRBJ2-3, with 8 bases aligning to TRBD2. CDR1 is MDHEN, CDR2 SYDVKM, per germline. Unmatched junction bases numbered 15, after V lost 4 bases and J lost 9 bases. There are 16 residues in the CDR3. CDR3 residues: CASSSPRSGRRGTQYF. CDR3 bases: TGTGCCAGCAGTTCACCCCGCAGCGGGAGACGGGGAACGCAGTATTTT.